This T cell receptor (beta chain) was found in a study of identical twins. The study's findings and limits: Recombination models fit unrelated individuals' TCR alpha sharing but underestimated twins'. Conclusions leaned on cross-sectional statistical analysis and did not track the same donors over time.

This clonotype was seen only a few times. Its cognate antigen is unknown. TCRdb itself ran the 5' RACE reads through MiXCR, one entry per CDR3 protein. The sample lists hundreds of thousands of distinct CDR3 sequences, more than 20% occurring once. Trimming at V came to 1 base and at J to 0 bases, leaving 13 bases not matched to a gene. The CDR3 has 20 residues. These data were also reused for a study on yellow fever vaccine responses in identical twins.

The chain links TRBV12-3 or TRBV12-4 to TRBJ2-1, with TRBD1 matching over 9 bases. This TCR was recovered from a woman aged 18-29 years in good health. The material sequenced was CD4+ T cells sorted from blood. DNA for the CDR3: TGTGCCAGCAGTTTAGGTGCTAGGGGGACAGGGCCTTTCTCCTACAATGAGCAGTTCTTC. As protein: CASSLGARGTGPFSYNEQFF.